The present TCR beta chain was sequenced within a study of T cell responses to AZD1222 COVID-19 vaccine. Whole-study results and caveats: Researchers took repertoire samples only after the peak T cell response had come. Just a handful of AZD1222 recipients tested seropositive at baseline.

For this clone: Antigen unknown.

TCRdb's copy holds only in-frame clones and misses some; the assay was immunoSEQ multiplex PCR. Counted here are over 75,000 clones, roughly nine tenths occurring once; the ten biggest clones make up 11%. The germline CDR1 and CDR2 sequences are MNHEY and SVGEGT. CDR3 length: 15 amino acids. V dropped 2 bases and J dropped 2 bases, with 11 bases sitting between them. This chain connects TRBV6-2 or TRBV6-3 to TRBJ2-3; D is possibly TRBD1 (5 bases). The sequencing used peripheral blood, collected 28 days after the second AZD1222 dose. This clonotype was obtained from an adult who received the AZD1222 COVID-19 vaccine. This CDR3 reads CASSYDRSNTDTQYF. The CDR3 nucleotides are TGTGCCAGCAGTTACGACAGATCCAACACAGATACGCAGTATTTT.